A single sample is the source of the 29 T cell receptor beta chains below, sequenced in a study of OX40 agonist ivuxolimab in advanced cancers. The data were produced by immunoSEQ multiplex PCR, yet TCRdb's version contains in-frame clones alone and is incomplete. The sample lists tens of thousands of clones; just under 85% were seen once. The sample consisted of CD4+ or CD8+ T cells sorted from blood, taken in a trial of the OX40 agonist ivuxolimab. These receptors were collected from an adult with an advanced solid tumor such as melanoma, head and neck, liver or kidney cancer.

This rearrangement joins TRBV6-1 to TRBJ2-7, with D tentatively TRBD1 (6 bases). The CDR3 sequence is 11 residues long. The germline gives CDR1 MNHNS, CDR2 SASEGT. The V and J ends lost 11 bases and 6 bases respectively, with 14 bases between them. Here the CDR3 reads CAGSEDSEQYF. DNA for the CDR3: TGTGCCGGCTCTGAGGACAGCGAGCAGTACTTC.

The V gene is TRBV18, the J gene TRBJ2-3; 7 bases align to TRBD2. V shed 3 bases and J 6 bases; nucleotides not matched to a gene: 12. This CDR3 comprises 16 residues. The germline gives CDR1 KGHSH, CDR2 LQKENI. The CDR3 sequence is CASSPTVGAGSDTQYF. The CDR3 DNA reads TGTGCCAGCTCACCCACGGTGGGAGCGGGGTCGGATACGCAGTATTTT.

CDR3 in amino acids: CASSPVRDSPYGYTF. DNA of the CDR3: TGTGCCAGCAGTCCGGTTCGGGACAGCCCCTATGGCTACACCTTC. The genes are TRBV6-5 and TRBJ1-2, with 7 positions matching TRBD1. The germline gives CDR1 MNHEY, CDR2 SVGAGI. After removal of 5 bases from V and 4 bases from J, the junction contained 10 bases not matched to a gene. This CDR3 comprises 15 residues.

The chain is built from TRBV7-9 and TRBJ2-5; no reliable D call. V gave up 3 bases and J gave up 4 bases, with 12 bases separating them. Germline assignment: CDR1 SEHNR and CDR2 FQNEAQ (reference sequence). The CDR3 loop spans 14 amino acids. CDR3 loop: CASSFGPPAETQYF. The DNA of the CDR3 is TGTGCCAGCAGCTTTGGTCCCCCGGCAGAGACCCAGTACTTC.

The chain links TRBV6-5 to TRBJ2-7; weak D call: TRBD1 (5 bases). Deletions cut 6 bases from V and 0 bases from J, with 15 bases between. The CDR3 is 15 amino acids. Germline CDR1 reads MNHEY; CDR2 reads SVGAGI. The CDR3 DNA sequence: TGTGCCAGCAGCTTCGACAGAAAGAGCTCCTACGAGCAGTACTTC. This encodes CASSFDRKSSYEQYF.

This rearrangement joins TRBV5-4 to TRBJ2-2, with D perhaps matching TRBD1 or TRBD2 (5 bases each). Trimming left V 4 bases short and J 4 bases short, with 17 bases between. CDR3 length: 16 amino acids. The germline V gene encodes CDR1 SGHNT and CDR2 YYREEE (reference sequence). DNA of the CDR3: TGTGCCAGCAGCCCCGGGACGTCCAAAGGCACCGGGGAGCTGTTTTTT. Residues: CASSPGTSKGTGELFF.

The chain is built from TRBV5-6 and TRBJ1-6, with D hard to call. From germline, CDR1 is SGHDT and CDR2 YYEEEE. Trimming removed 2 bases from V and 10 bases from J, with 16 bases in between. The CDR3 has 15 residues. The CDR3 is CASSLYGIGPSPLHF. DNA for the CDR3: TGTGCCAGCAGCTTATACGGGATCGGCCCATCACCCCTCCACTTT.

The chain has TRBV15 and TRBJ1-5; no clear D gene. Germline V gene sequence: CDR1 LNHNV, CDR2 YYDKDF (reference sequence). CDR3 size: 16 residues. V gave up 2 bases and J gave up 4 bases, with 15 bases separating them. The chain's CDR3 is CATSRRHNAGNQPQHF. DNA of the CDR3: TGTGCCACCAGCAGAAGGCATAACGCGGGGAATCAGCCCCAGCATTTT.

CDR3 DNA: TGTGCCAGCAGTGAACGACCGCGTCGGGATGGCTACACCTTC. Its translation is CASSERPRRDGYTF. J is TRBJ1-2 and V is TRBV27, with D unresolved. This CDR3 contains 14 residues. Trimming left V 5 bases short and J 6 bases short, with 16 bases between. Per germline, CDR1 MNHEY and CDR2 SMNVEV (reference sequence).

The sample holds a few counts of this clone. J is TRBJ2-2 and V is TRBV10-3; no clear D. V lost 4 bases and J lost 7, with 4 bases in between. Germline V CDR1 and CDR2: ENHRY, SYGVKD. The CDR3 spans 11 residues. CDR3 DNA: TGTGCCATCAGTGGGGGCGGGGAGCTGTTTTTT. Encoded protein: CAISGGGELFF.

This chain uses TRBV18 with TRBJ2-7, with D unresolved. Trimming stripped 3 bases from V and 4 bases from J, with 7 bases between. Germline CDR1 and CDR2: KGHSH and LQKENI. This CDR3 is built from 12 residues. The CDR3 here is CASSPVSYEQYF. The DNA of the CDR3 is TGTGCCAGCTCACCCGTGAGTTACGAGCAGTACTTC.

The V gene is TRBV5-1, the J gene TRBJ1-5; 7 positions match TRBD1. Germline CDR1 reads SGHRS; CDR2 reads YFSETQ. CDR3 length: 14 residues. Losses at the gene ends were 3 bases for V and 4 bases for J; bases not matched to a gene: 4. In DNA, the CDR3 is TGCGCCAGCAGCTGGGGGACAGCTAATCAGCCCCAGCATTTT. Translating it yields CASSWGTANQPQHF.

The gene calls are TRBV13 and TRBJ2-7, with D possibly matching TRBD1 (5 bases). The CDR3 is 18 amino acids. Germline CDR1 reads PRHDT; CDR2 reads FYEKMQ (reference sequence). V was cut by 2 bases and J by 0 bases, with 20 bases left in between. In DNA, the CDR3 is TGTGCCAGCAGCTTAAGCAGGAGTAGGGCAGGGCCCTCCTACGAGCAGTACTTC. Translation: CASSLSRSRAGPSYEQYF.

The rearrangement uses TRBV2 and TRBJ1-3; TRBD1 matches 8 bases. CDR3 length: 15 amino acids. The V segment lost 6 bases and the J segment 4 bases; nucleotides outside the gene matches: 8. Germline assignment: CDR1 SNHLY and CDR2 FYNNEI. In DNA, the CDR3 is TGTGCCAGCAGGGACAGGGCTGCCCGCGGAAACACCATATATTTT. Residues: CASRDRAARGNTIYF.

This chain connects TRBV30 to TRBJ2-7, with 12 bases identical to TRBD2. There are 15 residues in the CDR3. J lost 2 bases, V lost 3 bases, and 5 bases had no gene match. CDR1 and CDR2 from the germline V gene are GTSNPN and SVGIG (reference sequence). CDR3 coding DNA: TGTGCCTGGAGGGACAGGACTAGCGGGGCCTACGAGCAGTACTTC. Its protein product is CAWRDRTSGAYEQYF.

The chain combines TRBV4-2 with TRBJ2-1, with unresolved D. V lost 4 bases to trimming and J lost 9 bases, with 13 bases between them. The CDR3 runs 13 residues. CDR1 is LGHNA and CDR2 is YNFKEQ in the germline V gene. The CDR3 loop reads CASSRERLAEQFF. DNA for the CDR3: TGTGCCAGCAGCCGTGAAAGATTGGCTGAGCAGTTCTTC.

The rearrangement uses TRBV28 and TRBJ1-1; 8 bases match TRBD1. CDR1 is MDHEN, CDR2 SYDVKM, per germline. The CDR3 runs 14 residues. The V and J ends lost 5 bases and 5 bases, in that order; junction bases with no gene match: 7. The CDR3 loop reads CASSPRQGWTEAFF. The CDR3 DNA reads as TGTGCCAGCAGTCCACGACAGGGGTGGACTGAAGCTTTCTTT.

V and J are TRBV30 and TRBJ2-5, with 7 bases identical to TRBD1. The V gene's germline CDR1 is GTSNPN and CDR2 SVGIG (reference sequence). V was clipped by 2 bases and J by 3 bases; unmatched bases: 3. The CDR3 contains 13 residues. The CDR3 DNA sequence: TGTGCCTGGAGTATAGGGACAGAAGAGACCCAGTACTTC. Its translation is CAWSIGTEETQYF.

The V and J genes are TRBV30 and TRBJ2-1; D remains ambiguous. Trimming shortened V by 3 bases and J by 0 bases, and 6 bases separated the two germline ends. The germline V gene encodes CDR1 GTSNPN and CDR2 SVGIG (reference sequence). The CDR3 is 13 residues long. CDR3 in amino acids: CAWSPSSYNEQFF. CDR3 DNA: TGTGCCTGGAGCCCTAGCTCCTACAATGAGCAGTTCTTC.

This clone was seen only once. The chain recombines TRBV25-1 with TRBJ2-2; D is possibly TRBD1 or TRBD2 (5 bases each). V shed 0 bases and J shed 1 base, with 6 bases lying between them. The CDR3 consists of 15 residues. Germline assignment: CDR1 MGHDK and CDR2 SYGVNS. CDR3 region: CASSEYGGNTGELFF. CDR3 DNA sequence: TGTGCCAGCAGTGAATATGGGGGGAACACCGGGGAGCTGTTTTTT.

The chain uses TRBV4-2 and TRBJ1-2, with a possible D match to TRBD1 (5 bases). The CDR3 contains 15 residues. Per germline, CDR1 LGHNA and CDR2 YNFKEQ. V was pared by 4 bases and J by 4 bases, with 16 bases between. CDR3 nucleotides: TGTGCCAGCAGCCCTAATTCGGCAGGGCCCTATGGCTACACCTTC. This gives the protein CASSPNSAGPYGYTF.

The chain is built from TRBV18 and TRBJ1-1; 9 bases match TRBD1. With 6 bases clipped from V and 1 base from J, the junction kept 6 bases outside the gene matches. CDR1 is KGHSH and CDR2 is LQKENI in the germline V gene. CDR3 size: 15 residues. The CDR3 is CASSQGQGWNTEAFF. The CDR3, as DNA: TGTGCCAGCTCCCAGGGACAGGGTTGGAACACTGAAGCTTTCTTT. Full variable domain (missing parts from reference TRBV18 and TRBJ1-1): NAGVMQNPRHLVRRRGQEARLRCSPMKGHSHVYWYRQLPEEGLKFMVYLQKENIIDESGMPKERFSAEFPKEGPSILRIQQVVRGDSAAYFCASSQGQGWNTEAFFGQGTRLTVV.

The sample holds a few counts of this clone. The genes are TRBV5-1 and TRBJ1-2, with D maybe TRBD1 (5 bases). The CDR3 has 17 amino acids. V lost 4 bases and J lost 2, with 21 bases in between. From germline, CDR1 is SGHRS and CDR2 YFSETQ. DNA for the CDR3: TGCGCCAGCAGCCGGCCGAAAGGGGATTTGGGGAACTATGGCTACACCTTC. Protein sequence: CASSRPKGDLGNYGYTF.

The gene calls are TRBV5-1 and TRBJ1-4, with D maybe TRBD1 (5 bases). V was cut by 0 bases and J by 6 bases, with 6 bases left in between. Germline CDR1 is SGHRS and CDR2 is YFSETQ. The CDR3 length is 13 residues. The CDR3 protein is CASSLVGDEKLFF. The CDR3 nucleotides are TGCGCCAGCAGCTTGGTGGGGGATGAAAAACTGTTTTTT.

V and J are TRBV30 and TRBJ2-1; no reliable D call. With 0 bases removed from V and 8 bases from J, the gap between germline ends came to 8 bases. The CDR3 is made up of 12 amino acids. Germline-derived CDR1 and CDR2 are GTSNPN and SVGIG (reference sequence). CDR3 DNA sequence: TGTGCCTGGAGTGTTAGGTTCCATGAGCAGTTCTTC. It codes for CAWSVRFHEQFF.

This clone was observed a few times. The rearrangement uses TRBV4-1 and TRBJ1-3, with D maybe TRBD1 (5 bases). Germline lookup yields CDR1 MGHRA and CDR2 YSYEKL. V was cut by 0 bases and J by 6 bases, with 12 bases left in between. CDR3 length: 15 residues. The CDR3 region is CASSQDIATVNTIYF. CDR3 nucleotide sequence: TGCGCCAGCAGCCAAGATATCGCGACAGTAAACACCATATATTTT.

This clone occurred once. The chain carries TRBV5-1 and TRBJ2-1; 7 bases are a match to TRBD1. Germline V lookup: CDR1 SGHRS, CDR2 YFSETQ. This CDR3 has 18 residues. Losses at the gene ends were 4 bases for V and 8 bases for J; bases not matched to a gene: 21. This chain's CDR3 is CASSRDSPVPLSRHEQFF. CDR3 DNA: TGCGCCAGCAGCCGGGACAGCCCCGTACCCCTCTCTCGTCATGAGCAGTTCTTC.

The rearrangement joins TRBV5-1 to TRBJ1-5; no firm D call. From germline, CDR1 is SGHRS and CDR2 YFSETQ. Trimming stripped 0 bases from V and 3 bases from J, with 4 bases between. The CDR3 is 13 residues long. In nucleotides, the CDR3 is TGCGCCAGCAGCTTGGCCTCCAATCAGCCCCAGCATTTT. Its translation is CASSLASNQPQHF.

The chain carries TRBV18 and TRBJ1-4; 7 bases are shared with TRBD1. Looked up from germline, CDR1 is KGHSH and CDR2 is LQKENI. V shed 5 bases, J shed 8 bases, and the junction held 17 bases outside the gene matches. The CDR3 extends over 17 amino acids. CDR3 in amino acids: CASSRSEGGRGLEKLFF. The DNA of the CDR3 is TGTGCCAGCTCAAGATCAGAAGGCGGCAGGGGGTTAGAAAAACTGTTTTTT.